These 7 T cell receptor beta chains share one sample of origin, sequenced in a study of T cell responses to AZD1222 COVID-19 vaccine. The data were produced by immunoSEQ multiplex PCR, yet TCRdb's version contains in-frame clones alone and is incomplete. The table lists around 110,000 clones, approximately 92% of them singletons, with under 10% in the top ten. Sample: peripheral blood, taken 28 days after the second AZD1222 dose. Every receptor here comes from an adult who received the AZD1222 COVID-19 vaccine.

The rearrangement joins TRBV10-3 to TRBJ2-2, with D possibly matching TRBD1 (6 bases). This CDR3 is 15 amino acids long. Trimming shortened V by 7 bases and J by 5 bases, and 17 bases separated the two germline ends. In germline, CDR1 is ENHRY, CDR2 SYGVKD. The CDR3 protein is CAINQQGIGTGELFF. CDR3 sequence (DNA): TGTGCCATCAACCAACAGGGTATAGGAACCGGGGAGCTGTTTTTT.

The chain joins TRBV12-5 to TRBJ1-1; D is possibly TRBD1 (6 bases). The CDR3 loop spans 16 amino acids. V dropped 4 bases and J dropped 1 base, with 16 bases sitting between them. The V gene's germline CDR1 is LGHNT and CDR2 FRNRAP. CDR3 protein: CASGSHTGTPNTEAFF. The CDR3 nucleotides read TGTGCTAGTGGTTCCCATACCGGGACACCGAACACTGAAGCTTTCTTT.

This rearrangement joins TRBV28 to TRBJ2-6, with D hard to call. V was pared by 3 bases and J by 1 base, with 4 bases between. Germline V gene data show CDR1 as MDHEN and CDR2 as SYDVKM. The CDR3 covers 14 residues. This chain's CDR3 is CASSFPSGANVLTF. CDR3 nucleotides: TGTGCCAGCAGTTTCCCGTCTGGGGCCAACGTCCTGACTTTC.

The V and J genes are TRBV5-1 and TRBJ1-1; D possibly corresponds to TRBD1 (5 bases). Trimming stripped 7 bases from V and 2 bases from J, with 9 bases between. Per the germline V gene, CDR1 is SGHRS and CDR2 is YFSETQ. There are 12 residues in the CDR3. This CDR3 reads CASRWGNTEAFF. DNA of the CDR3: TGCGCCAGCCGATGGGGCAACACTGAAGCTTTCTTT.

This clone came up once. The chain is built from TRBV2 and TRBJ2-7; D tentatively fits TRBD1 or TRBD2 (5 bases each). The germline V gene encodes CDR1 SNHLY and CDR2 FYNNEI. V gave up 2 bases and J gave up 3 bases, with 26 bases separating them. This CDR3 region has 19 residues. CDR3 coding DNA: TGTGCCAGCAGTGAACCAAGGGACCCGGTGCCCGAAAGCTACTACGAGCAGTACTTC. Protein product: CASSEPRDPVPESYYEQYF.

V and J are TRBV30 and TRBJ2-1; TRBD1 aligns across 8 bases. The CDR3 totals 12 residues. CDR1 is GTSNPN and CDR2 is SVGIG in the germline V gene (reference sequence). V was clipped by 8 bases and J by 8 bases; unmatched bases: 8. DNA for the CDR3: TGTGCCAGCCGGGACAGGCAGGATGAGCAGTTCTTC. It is translated as CASRDRQDEQFF. Complete variable domain (other parts from reference TRBV30 and TRBJ2-1): SQTIHQWPATLVQPVGSPLSLECTVEGTSNPNLYWYRQAAGRGLQLLFYSVGIGQISSEVPQNLSASRPQDRQFILSSKKLLLSDSGFYLCASRDRQDEQFFGPGTRLTVL.

This chain joins TRBV5-4 and TRBJ2-1; D gene ambiguous. This CDR3 is built from 14 residues. CDR1 is SGHNT, CDR2 YYREEE, per germline (reference sequence). The ends were cut back, 5 bases at V and 6 bases at J, with 15 bases in the middle. The chain's CDR3 is CASSWQPFSNEQFF. CDR3 sequence (DNA): TGTGCCAGCAGTTGGCAACCCTTTAGCAATGAGCAGTTCTTC. Full variable domain (outside the CDR3, taken from reference TRBV5-4 and TRBJ2-1): ETGVTQSPTHLIKTRGQQVTLRCSSQSGHNTVSWYQQALGQGPQFIFQYYREEENGRGNFPPRFSGLQFPNYSSELNVNALELDDSALYLCASSWQPFSNEQFFGPGTRLTVL.